The 22 T cell receptor beta chains presented below share a single source sample, sequenced in a study of T cell responses to AZD1222 COVID-19 vaccine. Method: immunoSEQ multiplex PCR; TCRdb's copy keeps in-frame clones and lacks some. The table lists 130,000 or so clones, 92% of them singletons. Here the sequenced sample was peripheral blood, taken 28 days after the second AZD1222 dose. The receptor source for this set is an adult who received the AZD1222 COVID-19 vaccine.

The chain is built from TRBV4-2 and TRBJ2-5; no definite D call. The CDR3 is 14 residues long. CDR1 and CDR2 from the germline V gene are LGHNA and YNFKEQ. Trimming removed 0 bases from V and 7 bases from J, with 12 bases in between. The CDR3 protein is CASSQEGLYGTQYF. Written as DNA, the CDR3 is TGTGCCAGCAGCCAAGAGGGCCTCTATGGGACCCAGTACTTC.

The sample holds a few counts of this clone. This sequence joins TRBV6-6 and TRBJ2-3; TRBD1 matches 8 bases. The V gene end was trimmed by 3 bases and the J gene end by 3 bases; junction bases not matched to a gene: 8. This CDR3 comprises 16 residues. Germline CDR1 MNHNY, CDR2 SVGAGI (reference sequence). CDR3 bases: TGTGCCAGCAGTTATTCCCGGACAGGGAGAACAGATACGCAGTATTTT. This codes for CASSYSRTGRTDTQYF.

The chain has TRBV28 and TRBJ1-2, with D perhaps matching TRBD1 (5 bases). The CDR3 runs 14 residues. V was shortened by 5 bases and J by 6 bases, with 16 bases between the two germline ends. From germline, CDR1 is MDHEN and CDR2 SYDVKM. CDR3: CASSPWGEGNGYTF. DNA for the CDR3: TGTGCCAGCAGTCCCTGGGGGGAAGGTAATGGCTACACCTTC.

The rearrangement links TRBV5-1 to TRBJ2-1, with 10 bases matching TRBD2. The CDR3 is 18 amino acids. Trimming at V came to 4 bases and at J to 6 bases, leaving 16 bases not matched to a gene. Germline lookup yields CDR1 SGHRS and CDR2 YFSETQ. Here the CDR3 reads CASSHRTSGASSPNEQFF. The CDR3 region has the DNA TGCGCCAGCAGCCACCGGACTAGCGGAGCCTCGAGCCCCAATGAGCAGTTCTTC. The full variable domain, with the rest looked up from reference TRBV5-1 and TRBJ2-1, is KAGVTQTPRYLIKTRGQQVTLSCSPISGHRSVSWYQQTPGQGLQFLFEYFSETQRNKGNFPGRFSGRQFSNSRSEMNVSTLELGDSALYLCASSHRTSGASSPNEQFFGPGTRLTVL.

This chain joins TRBV4-3 and TRBJ2-1; no reliable D call. V was cut by 1 base and J by 0 bases, with 7 bases left in between. Germline V gene sequence: CDR1 LGHNA, CDR2 YSLEER. The CDR3 runs to 15 residues. The CDR3 DNA is TGCGCCAGCAGCCAAGTGACAAACTCCTACAATGAGCAGTTCTTC. Translation gives CASSQVTNSYNEQFF.

V is TRBV29-1 and J is TRBJ1-4, with D possibly matching TRBD1 (5 bases). Germline values: CDR1 SQVTM, CDR2 ANQGSEA. This CDR3 is 13 amino acids long. With 4 bases removed from V and 4 bases from J, the gap between germline ends came to 10 bases. For the CDR3, the DNA is TGCAGCGTTGGGGGCAGGCTTAATGAAAAACTGTTTTTT. Amino acids: CSVGGRLNEKLFF. The whole variable domain, filled in from reference TRBV29-1 and TRBJ1-4, reads SAVISQKPSRDICQRGTSLTIQCQVDSQVTMMFWYRQQPGQSLTLIATANQGSEATYESGFVIDKFPISRPNLTFSTLTVSNMSPEDSSIYLCSVGGRLNEKLFFGSGTQLSVL.

The chain uses TRBV4-2 and TRBJ2-1, with 7 positions matching TRBD1. This CDR3 comprises 15 residues. After removal of 4 bases from V and 5 bases from J, the junction contained 8 bases not matched to a gene. The germline V gene has CDR1 LGHNA and CDR2 YNFKEQ. CDR3 DNA sequence: TGTGCCAGCAGCCGACCGGGACAGAATGACAATGAGCAGTTCTTC. This translates into CASSRPGQNDNEQFF.

This clone was picked up one time. This rearrangement joins TRBV6-4 to TRBJ2-3; D remains unclear. Germline V gene sequence: CDR1 MRHNA, CDR2 SNTAGT. The V end was cut by 0 bases, the J end by 5 bases, with 9 bases between. CDR3 size: 14 residues. CDR3 in amino acids: CASSDSAGRDTQYF. The DNA for the CDR3 is TGTGCCAGCAGTGACTCGGCAGGAAGAGATACGCAGTATTTT.

This chain links TRBV11-3 with TRBJ2-1; possibly TRBD2 for D (6 bases). Trimming left V 5 bases short and J 3 bases short, with 14 bases between. In germline, CDR1 is SGHNT, CDR2 YENEEA. CDR3 length: 15 residues. This CDR3 reads CASSAAGRLYNEQFF. The CDR3 DNA reads TGTGCCAGCAGCGCGGCGGGACGCCTCTACAATGAGCAGTTCTTC.

This clone was counted between two and nine times. This chain connects TRBV6-4 to TRBJ1-1; no clear D. The V and J ends lost 0 bases and 6 bases respectively, with 8 bases between them. Germline-derived CDR1 and CDR2 are MRHNA and SNTAGT. The CDR3 has 13 residues. The CDR3 region has the DNA TGTGCCAGCAGTGACTCGGATCCGGCTGAAGCTTTCTTT. Its protein is CASSDSDPAEAFF.

This clone was seen only once. This chain connects TRBV10-3 to TRBJ1-2, with 7 positions matching TRBD1. CDR3 length equals 14 residues. Trimming took 6 bases from V and 1 from J; bases not matched to a gene: 5. From germline, CDR1 is ENHRY and CDR2 SYGVKD. The DNA of the CDR3 is TGTGCCATCAGCGGGACAGAGAATAACTATGGCTACACCTTC. Translated, it gives CAISGTENNYGYTF.

The chain carries TRBV9 and TRBJ2-6; possibly TRBD1 for D (6 bases). Germline-derived CDR1 and CDR2 are SGDLS and YYNGEE. The CDR3 covers 16 residues. Trimming pared 0 bases from V and 3 bases from J, leaving 10 bases between. The DNA for the CDR3 is TGTGCCAGCAGCGTAGGTGGGGGCGGTGGGGCCAACGTCCTGACTTTC. Its protein is CASSVGGGGGANVLTF.

The J gene is TRBJ2-5, the V gene TRBV3-1 (or the pseudogene TRBV3-2); D assignment may be TRBD1 or TRBD2 (5 bases each). V was pared by 4 bases and J by 4 bases, with 13 bases between. This CDR3 has 14 amino acids. Germline lookup yields CDR1 LGHDT and CDR2 YNNKEL (reference sequence). Here the CDR3 reads CASSPSRGGETQYF. The DNA of the CDR3 is TGTGCCAGCAGCCCCTCGAGGGGCGGAGAGACCCAGTACTTC.

The chain employs TRBV29-1 and TRBJ1-4; TRBD1 aligns across 7 bases. CDR1 and CDR2 (germline): SQVTM, ANQGSEA. The J segment lost 8 bases and the V segment lost 4 bases, leaving 10 bases of the junction unmatched. This CDR3 contains 14 residues. The CDR3 here is CSVGGTGAGEKLFF. The CDR3 coding sequence is TGCAGCGTTGGGGGAACAGGGGCCGGAGAAAAACTGTTTTTT.

DNA of the CDR3: TGTGCCAGCAGCGAGAGGACTAGCTCCTACAATGAGCAGTTCTTC. Its protein product is CASSERTSSYNEQFF. V and J are TRBV7-2 and TRBJ2-1, with 7 bases matching TRBD2. This CDR3 comprises 15 residues. V was pared by 5 bases and J by 0 bases, with 4 bases of the junction left unmatched. The germline V gene has CDR1 SGHTA and CDR2 FQGNSA.

The chain combines TRBV6-4 with TRBJ2-7; D ambiguous. From germline, CDR1 is MRHNA and CDR2 SNTAGT. Trimming left V 2 bases short and J 3 bases short, with 11 bases between. CDR3 length: 14 residues. The CDR3 here is CASSDGLGSYEQYF. Written as DNA, the CDR3 is TGTGCCAGCAGTGACGGGTTGGGCAGCTACGAGCAGTACTTC.

The chain employs TRBV29-1 and TRBJ1-1, with D hard to call. Between the trimmed V and J ends, which lost 5 bases and 8 bases, there was a span of 12 bases. The V gene's germline CDR1 is SQVTM and CDR2 ANQGSEA. The CDR3 spans 11 residues. CDR3 nucleotides: TGCAGCGTTATGAAGGGTCCGGAAGCTTTCTTT. This encodes CSVMKGPEAFF.

The gene calls are TRBV7-9 and TRBJ1-5; unclear D gene. In germline, CDR1 is SEHNR, CDR2 FQNEAQ (reference sequence). This CDR3 comprises 13 residues. Trimming took 3 bases from V and 5 from J, leaving 8 bases between them. For the CDR3, the DNA is TGTGCCAGCAGCTTCCAGGTCGATCAGCCCCAGCATTTT. Translating gives CASSFQVDQPQHF.

The gene calls are TRBV14 and TRBJ2-3, with D hard to call. The CDR3 spans 13 residues. V lost 2 bases, J lost 5 bases, and 8 bases lay in between. The germline gives CDR1 SGHDN, CDR2 FVKESK. The CDR3 region has the DNA TGTGCCAGCAGCCAAATCCGAGGAGATACGCAGTATTTT. Translating it yields CASSQIRGDTQYF.

V is TRBV4-2 and J is TRBJ2-7; 9 bases align to TRBD2. Trimming removed 0 bases from V and 7 bases from J; junction bases left unmatched: 10. There are 16 residues in the CDR3. Germline CDR1 LGHNA, CDR2 YNFKEQ. This CDR3 is CASSQDKAGGSEEQYF. In DNA, the CDR3 is TGTGCCAGCAGCCAAGATAAGGCGGGAGGGTCTGAGGAGCAGTACTTC.

The chain recombines TRBV4-3 with TRBJ1-1; tentatively, D is TRBD1 (5 bases). The ends were cut back, 1 base at V and 3 bases at J, with 12 bases in the middle. The CDR3 is made up of 15 amino acids. Per the germline V gene, CDR1 is LGHNA and CDR2 is YSLEER. The CDR3 loop reads CASSQVLGGYTEAFF. CDR3 nucleotides: TGCGCCAGCAGCCAAGTCTTGGGGGGTTACACTGAAGCTTTCTTT.

The CDR3 spells CAIKQGEGNTIYF. The CDR3 DNA follows: TGTGCCATCAAACAGGGCGAAGGAAACACCATATATTTT. The chain combines TRBV10-3 with TRBJ1-3; tentative D call: TRBD1 (6 bases). The germline V gene has CDR1 ENHRY and CDR2 SYGVKD. The CDR3 spans 13 residues. V lost 7 bases and J lost 4, with 11 bases in between.